The clone carrying this T cell receptor beta chain appeared many times. Its antigen remains unidentified. This entry comes from a study of neurological immune-mediated disorders. General study points: HTLV-1-associated myelopathy had the most TCR clonal expansion, whereas multiple sclerosis had the least (lower than in healthy controls).

The CDR3 is 16 residues long. The germline V gene encodes CDR1 SGHRS and CDR2 YFSETQ. V was clipped by 2 bases and J by 9 bases; unmatched bases: 13. By 5'RACE with 10-nucleotide random UMIs, the cDNA was made. TCRdb fed the 5' RACE reads into MiXCR, producing one record per CDR3 protein. The table shows about 31,000 distinct CDR3 sequences, with about an eighth occurring only once. As to time point: technical triplicate 2. The study built sorted libraries from about 910,000 CD4+ or CD8+ T cells. Material for sequencing was CD4+ T cells from blood. The TCR comes from a female donor with HTLV-1-associated myelopathy (HAM/TSP). The rearrangement joins TRBV5-1 to TRBJ2-3, with 9 bases identical to TRBD2. The CDR3 sequence is CASSFSPGREGLTQYF. CDR3 DNA: TGCGCCAGCAGCTTCTCACCAGGGCGGGAGGGCCTCACGCAGTATTTT.